The 5 T cell receptor beta chains presented below share a single source sample, sequenced in a study of shared clonotypes between healthy human individuals (dated by TCRdb to the early 2020s). Libraries were made using the immunoSEQ multiplex PCR assay. TCRdb mirrors the immuneACCESS table, restricted to in-frame sequences. Some clones are absent from its copies; in checked studies, under half trace to an unresolved V gene, and the reason for the others is unknown. The sample table contains 2,500,000 or so clones; only one count was recorded for 93% of them. The ten largest make up around 0.37% of the sample. Sequencing was carried out using naive CD4+ T cells from PBMCs. The cell subset or site label here, explained by the study, means: CD45RA+ positively selected. The receptors originated from a man aged 18 to 35 in good health. Some clones in this sample may be carry-over from other donors' samples.

The chain uses TRBV28 and TRBJ2-3; the D gene is possibly TRBD2 (6 bases). Looked up from germline, CDR1 is MDHEN and CDR2 is SYDVKM. With 5 bases removed from V and 0 bases from J, the gap between germline ends came to 15 bases. The CDR3 loop spans 16 amino acids. CDR3 sequence (DNA): TGTGCCAGCAGTCCCCTTTCGAGCGGGAGCACAGATACGCAGTATTTT. The encoded protein is CASSPLSSGSTDTQYF. The full variable domain, in which reference TRBV28 and TRBJ2-3 provide the parts outside the CDR3, is DVKVTQSSRYLVKRTGEKVFLECVQDMDHENMFWYRQDPGLGLRLIYFSYDVKMKEKGDIPEGYSVSREKKERFSLILESASTNQTSMYLCASSPLSSGSTDTQYFGPGTRLTVL.

As for this clone: A junction boundary mismatches the germline segment, possibly from a read error. This chain links TRBV6-5 with TRBJ1-2; TRBD1 matches at 7 bases. This CDR3 has 12 amino acids. Germline assignment: CDR1 MNHEY and CDR2 SVGAGI. In DNA form, the CDR3 reads TGCGCCGCGCAGGGGGCTAACTATGGCTACACCTTC. It is translated as CAAQGANYGYTF.

J is TRBJ2-7 and V is TRBV11-2; weak D call: TRBD1 (5 bases). CDR3 length equals 15 residues. Looked up from germline, CDR1 is SGHAT and CDR2 is FQNNGV. Deletions cut 1 base from V and 3 bases from J, with 13 bases between. The CDR3 region is CASSLVPGHDYEQYF. The CDR3 nucleotides read TGTGCCAGCAGCTTAGTTCCAGGGCATGACTACGAGCAGTACTTC.

The rearrangement links TRBV9 to TRBJ2-7; TRBD2 matches at 13 bases. The junction had 4 bases not matched to a gene; V was cut back by 4 bases and J by 6 bases. The CDR3 length is 14 residues. Germline lookup yields CDR1 SGDLS and CDR2 YYNGEE. The CDR3 sequence is CASSLGLAGAEQYF. In nucleotides, the CDR3 is TGTGCCAGCAGCTTAGGACTAGCGGGAGCCGAGCAGTACTTC.

This clone occurred once. Within the sample, other DNA sequences also encode this same CDR3. This chain joins TRBV6-1 and TRBJ1-1; 7 bases map to TRBD1. Per the germline V gene, CDR1 is MNHNS and CDR2 is SASEGT. Unmatched junction bases numbered 1, after V lost 2 bases and J lost 1 base. The CDR3 loop spans 14 amino acids. The CDR3 region has the DNA TGTGCCAGCAGTGAACAGGGGGGGAACACTGAAGCTTTCTTT. Translating it yields CASSEQGGNTEAFF.